Below are 10 T cell receptor beta chains sequenced from a single sample in a study of T cell responses to AZD1222 COVID-19 vaccine (dated by TCRdb to 2020 to 2023). Preparation of the library involved the immunoSEQ multiplex PCR assay. TCRdb stores this immuneACCESS table with in-frame sequences only. Part of the clones is absent; in the studies checked, under half of the shortfall reflects unresolved V genes, and no reason is known for the rest. In this sample the table shows about 56,000 clones, around 85% of which occur a single time. The ten top clones hold over 13% of the sample. The time point label, read with the paper, signifies: baseline before first vaccination. Sequenced here: peripheral blood, sampled on day 0 of AZD1222 vaccination. These receptors came from an adult in good health.

This clone was seen only a few times. CDR3 nucleotides: TGTGCCAGCAGTGATCAGGGGGCCTGGGAGACCCAGTACTTC. Residues: CASSDQGAWETQYF. The genes are TRBV25-1 and TRBJ2-5, with 8 bases identical to TRBD1. J gave up 5 bases and V 3 bases, and 5 bases lay outside the gene matches. Germline V CDR1 and CDR2: MGHDK, SYGVNS. The CDR3 covers 14 residues.

V usage is TRBV11-2 and J usage is TRBJ1-1; the D gene is possibly TRBD1 (5 bases). Germline CDR1 reads SGHAT; CDR2 reads FQNNGV. Trimming removed 1 base from V and 4 bases from J, with 10 bases in between. There are 14 residues in the CDR3. The CDR3 is CASSLVSGTTEAFF. CDR3 DNA: TGTGCCAGCAGCTTAGTGTCCGGGACCACTGAAGCTTTCTTT.

This clone was seen a few times. Written as DNA, the CDR3 is TGCGCCAGCAGCTTGCAGGGTAATGAGCAGTTCTTC. Translated: CASSLQGNEQFF. The rearrangement links TRBV5-1 to TRBJ2-1; TRBD1 is a possible D gene (5 bases). Deletions cut 1 base from V and 7 bases from J, with 6 bases between. This CDR3 contains 12 residues. Germline CDR1 and CDR2: SGHRS and YFSETQ.

The J gene is TRBJ2-7, the V gene TRBV10-3, with 8 bases lining up with TRBD1. With V trimmed by 9 bases and J by 2 bases, 18 bases remained unmatched. Germline-derived CDR1 and CDR2 are ENHRY and SYGVKD. This CDR3 region has 17 residues. The chain's CDR3 is CAMSDSPTGVSTYEQYF. The DNA of the CDR3 is TGTGCCATGTCCGACTCGCCGACAGGGGTCTCGACCTACGAGCAGTACTTC.

The chain employs TRBV12-5 and TRBJ1-5; D is unclear. V was cut by 3 bases and J by 4 bases, with 4 bases left in between. CDR3 length: 12 residues. Per the germline V gene, CDR1 is LGHNT and CDR2 is FRNRAP. The CDR3: CASGFGNQPQHF. The CDR3 DNA follows: TGTGCTAGTGGTTTCGGAAATCAGCCCCAGCATTTT.

The rearrangement uses TRBV5-1 and TRBJ1-6; D remains unclear. Germline V gene data show CDR1 as SGHRS and CDR2 as YFSETQ. The CDR3 sequence is 13 residues long. V was trimmed by 2 bases and J by 7 bases, leaving 7 bases between them. CDR3 loop: CASSLRENSPLHF. The CDR3 nucleotides read TGCGCCAGCAGCTTAAGGGAAAATTCACCCCTCCACTTT.

The V call is TRBV29-1, the J call TRBJ1-1; TRBD1 is a possible D gene (6 bases). The CDR3 sequence is 14 residues long. Per germline, CDR1 SQVTM and CDR2 ANQGSEA. Trimming shortened V by 3 bases and J by 0 bases, and 11 bases separated the two germline ends. The CDR3 nucleotides are TGCAGCGTTGATCACAGGGTTGTGAACACTGAAGCTTTCTTT. The encoded protein is CSVDHRVVNTEAFF.

The chain couples TRBV6-4 to TRBJ1-6; 7 positions match TRBD1. The V gene's germline CDR1 is MRHNA and CDR2 SNTAGT. This CDR3 spans 14 amino acids. V dropped 3 bases and J dropped 7; count of bases not matched to a gene: 3. DNA for the CDR3: TGTGCCAGCAGTGAAACGGGACAGAATTCACCCCTCCACTTT. Translation: CASSETGQNSPLHF.

The genes are TRBV6-5 and TRBJ2-3, with 9 bases fitting TRBD2. With 6 bases clipped from V and 4 bases from J, the junction kept 8 bases outside the gene matches. The CDR3 loop spans 15 amino acids. The germline gives CDR1 MNHEY, CDR2 SVGAGI. The CDR3 nucleotides are TGTGCCAGCAGGTTAGAAGCGGGGGGCCCAGATACGCAGTATTTT. Translation: CASRLEAGGPDTQYF.

V and J are TRBV2 and TRBJ1-1; D gene ambiguous. Trimming left V 4 bases short and J 8 bases short, with 20 bases between. The CDR3 consists of 15 residues. CDR1 is SNHLY, CDR2 FYNNEI, per germline. CDR3 protein: CASSVRVLQVREAFF. DNA for the CDR3: TGTGCCAGCAGTGTCCGGGTTCTTCAAGTCCGGGAAGCTTTCTTT.